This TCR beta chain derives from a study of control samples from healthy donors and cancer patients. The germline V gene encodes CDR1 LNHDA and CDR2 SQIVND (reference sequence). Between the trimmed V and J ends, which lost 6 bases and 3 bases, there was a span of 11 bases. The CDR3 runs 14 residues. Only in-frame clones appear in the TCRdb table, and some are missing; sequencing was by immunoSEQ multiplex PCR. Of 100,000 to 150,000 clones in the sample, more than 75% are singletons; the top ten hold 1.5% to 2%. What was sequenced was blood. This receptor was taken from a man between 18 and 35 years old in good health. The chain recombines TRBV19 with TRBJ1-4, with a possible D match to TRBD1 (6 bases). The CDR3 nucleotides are TGTGCCAGTAGCCGCGGACAGTCTAATGAAAAACTGTTTTTT. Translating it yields CASSRGQSNEKLFF.